Listed below are T cell receptor beta chains from one sample, sequenced in a study of molecular identifiers for immune sequencing clone quantification. One entry per CDR3 protein results from TCRdb running MiXCR on the PCR reads. The sample lists roughly 100,000 distinct CDR3 sequences, about a third occurring once. What was sequenced was naive CD8+ T cells from blood, with Jurkat cell RNA spiked in. These receptors were collected from a human donor in good health. Some libraries in this study had Jurkat cell RNA spiked in. CDR3s include the opening cysteine and the closing phenylalanine or tryptophan. Fields, in order: J gene, clone size, V gene, D gene, CDR3 protein, CDR3 DNA. D genes are given only for firm matches. The size entry is marked missing in some rows and otherwise reads once, few, many or a size class.

TRBJ2-7,many,TRBV29-1,-,CSVEREYEQYF,TGCAGCGTTGAAAGGGAATACGAGCAGTACTTC
TRBJ2-2,-,TRBV12-5,-,CASGFADPNTGELFF,TGTGCTAGTGGTTTTGCGGACCCGAACACCGGGGAGCTGTTTTTT
TRBJ2-1,-,TRBV15,-,CATSRDFGVGEQFF,TGTGCCACCAGCAGAGATTTTGGGGTCGGTGAGCAGTTCTTC
TRBJ2-7,-,TRBV12-3/TRBV12-4,-,CASSPGLGGEQYF,TGTGCCAGCAGTCCAGGACTTGGGGGGGAGCAGTACTTC
TRBJ2-1,-,TRBV7-2,TRBD2,CASCNTSVEQFF,TGTGCCAGCTGCAATACTAGCGTTGAGCAGTTCTTC
TRBJ2-3,many,TRBV6-5,-,CASSSAGRLADTQYF,TGTGCCAGCAGTTCCGCGGGACGCTTGGCAGATACGCAGTATTTT
TRBJ2-1,-,TRBV28,-,CASCRYDANEQFF,TGTGCCAGCTGTCGCTATGACGCAAATGAGCAGTTCTTC
TRBJ1-6,-,TRBV11-1,TRBD1,CASSGTGVSPLHF,TGTGCCAGCAGCGGGACAGGGGTTTCACCCCTCCACTTT
TRBJ2-7,-,TRBV29-1,-,CSVGFRTKPYEQYF,TGCAGCGTTGGGTTCCGGACTAAGCCCTACGAGCAGTACTTC
TRBJ2-1,-,TRBV5-6,-,CASSLGRSQEFF,TGTGCCAGCAGCCTGGGCCGGTCTCAGGAGTTCTTC
TRBJ2-1,few,TRBV11-2,-,CASSLGFGGSSYNEQFF,TGTGCCAGCAGCTTAGGTTTCGGTGGAAGCTCCTACAATGAGCAGTTCTTC